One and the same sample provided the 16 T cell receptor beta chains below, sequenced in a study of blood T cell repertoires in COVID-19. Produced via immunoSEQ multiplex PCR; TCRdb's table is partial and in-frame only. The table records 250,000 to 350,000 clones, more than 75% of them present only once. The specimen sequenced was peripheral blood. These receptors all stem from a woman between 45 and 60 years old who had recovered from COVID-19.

CDR3 bases: TGCGCCAGCAGCCAAGATCTAGGCAGGGGGTCTTTCTTT. Encoded protein: CASSQDLGRGSFF. This chain connects TRBV4-3 to TRBJ1-1; TRBD1 aligns across 7 bases. The junction had 7 bases not matched to a gene; V was cut back by 0 bases and J by 12 bases. The CDR3 is made up of 13 amino acids. Germline V gene data show CDR1 as LGHNA and CDR2 as YSLEER.

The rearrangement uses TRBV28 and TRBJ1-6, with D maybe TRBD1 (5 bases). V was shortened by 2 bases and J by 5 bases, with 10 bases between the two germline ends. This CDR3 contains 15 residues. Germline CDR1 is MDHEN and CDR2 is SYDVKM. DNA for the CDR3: TGTGCCAGCAGTTTAATCTCGGACAATAATTCACCCCTCCACTTT. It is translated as CASSLISDNNSPLHF.

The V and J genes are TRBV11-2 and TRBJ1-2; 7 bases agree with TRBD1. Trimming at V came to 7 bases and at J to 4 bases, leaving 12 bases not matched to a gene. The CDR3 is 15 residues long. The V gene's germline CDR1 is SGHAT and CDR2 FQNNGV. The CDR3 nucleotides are TGTGCCAGCACCCTACCGTTACAGGGGCGCTATGGCTACACCTTC. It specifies CASTLPLQGRYGYTF. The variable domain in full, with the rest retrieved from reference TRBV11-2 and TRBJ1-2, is EAGVAQSPRYKIIEKRQSVAFWCNPISGHATLYWYQQILGQGPKLLIQFQNNGVVDDSQLPKDRFSAERLKGVDSTLKIQPAKLEDSAVYLCASTLPLQGRYGYTFGSGTRLTVV.

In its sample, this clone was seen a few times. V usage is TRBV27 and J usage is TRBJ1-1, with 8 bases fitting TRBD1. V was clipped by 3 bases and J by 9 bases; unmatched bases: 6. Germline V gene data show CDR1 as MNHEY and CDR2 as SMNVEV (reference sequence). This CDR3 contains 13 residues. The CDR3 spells CASSFGTGEQAFF. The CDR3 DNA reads TGTGCCAGCAGTTTCGGGACAGGTGAACAAGCTTTCTTT.

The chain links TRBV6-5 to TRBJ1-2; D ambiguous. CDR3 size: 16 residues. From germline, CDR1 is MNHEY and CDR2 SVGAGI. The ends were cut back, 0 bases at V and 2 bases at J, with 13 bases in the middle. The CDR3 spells CASSYSRSAINYGYTF. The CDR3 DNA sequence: TGTGCCAGCAGTTACTCGCGGTCAGCTATCAACTATGGCTACACCTTC.

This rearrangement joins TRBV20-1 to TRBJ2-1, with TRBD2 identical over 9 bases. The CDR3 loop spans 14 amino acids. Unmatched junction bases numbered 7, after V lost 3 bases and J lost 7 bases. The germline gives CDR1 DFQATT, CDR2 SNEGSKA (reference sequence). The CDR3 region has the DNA TGCAGTGCTAGTATAGCGGGAGAGGATAATGAGCAGTTCTTC. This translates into CSASIAGEDNEQFF.

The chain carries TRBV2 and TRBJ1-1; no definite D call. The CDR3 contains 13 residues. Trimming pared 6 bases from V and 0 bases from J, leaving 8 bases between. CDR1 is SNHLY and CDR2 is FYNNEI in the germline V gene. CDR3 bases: TGTGCCAGCAGGGGCAGATTGAACACTGAAGCTTTCTTT. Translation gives CASRGRLNTEAFF.

The CDR3 here is CASSQGLAGETQYF. The CDR3 DNA reads as TGTGCCAGCAGTCAGGGACTAGCGGGAGAGACCCAGTACTTC. The genes are TRBV28 and TRBJ2-5; TRBD2 matches 12 bases. In germline, CDR1 is MDHEN, CDR2 SYDVKM. V was clipped by 5 bases and J by 4 bases; unmatched bases: 2. The CDR3 consists of 14 residues. The full variable domain, rest sourced from reference TRBV28 and TRBJ2-5, is DVKVTQSSRYLVKRTGEKVFLECVQDMDHENMFWYRQDPGLGLRLIYFSYDVKMKEKGDIPEGYSVSREKKERFSLILESASTNQTSMYLCASSQGLAGETQYFGPGTRLLVL.

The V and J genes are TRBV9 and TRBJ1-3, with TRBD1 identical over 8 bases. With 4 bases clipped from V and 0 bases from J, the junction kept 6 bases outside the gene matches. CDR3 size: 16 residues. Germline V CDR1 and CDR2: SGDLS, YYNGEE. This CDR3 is CASSPRTGTSGNTIYF. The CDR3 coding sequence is TGTGCCAGCAGCCCCCGGACAGGGACCTCTGGAAACACCATATATTTT.

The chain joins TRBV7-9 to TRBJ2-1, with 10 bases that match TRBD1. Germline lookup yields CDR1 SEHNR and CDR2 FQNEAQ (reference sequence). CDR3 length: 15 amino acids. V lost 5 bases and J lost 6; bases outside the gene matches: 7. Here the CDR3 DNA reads TGTGCCAGCAGCCCCGGACAGGGGGTCGGCAATGAGCAGTTCTTC. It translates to CASSPGQGVGNEQFF.

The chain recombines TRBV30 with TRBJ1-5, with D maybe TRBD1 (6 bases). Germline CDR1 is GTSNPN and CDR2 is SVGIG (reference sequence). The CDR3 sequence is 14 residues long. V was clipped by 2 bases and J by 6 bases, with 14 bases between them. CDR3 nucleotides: TGTGCCTGGAGTCTAACAGGGATCTCTCAGCCCCAGCATTTT. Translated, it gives CAWSLTGISQPQHF.

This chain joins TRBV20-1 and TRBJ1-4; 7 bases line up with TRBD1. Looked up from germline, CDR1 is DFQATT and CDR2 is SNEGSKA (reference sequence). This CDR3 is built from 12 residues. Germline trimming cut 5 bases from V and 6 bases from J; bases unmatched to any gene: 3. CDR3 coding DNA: TGCAGTGCTCGTGGACAGGATGAAAAACTGTTTTTT. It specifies CSARGQDEKLFF.

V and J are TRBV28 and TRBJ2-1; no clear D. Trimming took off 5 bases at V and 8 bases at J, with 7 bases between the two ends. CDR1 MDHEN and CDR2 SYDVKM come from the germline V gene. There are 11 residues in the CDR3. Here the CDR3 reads CASSINYEQFF. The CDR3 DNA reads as TGTGCCAGCAGTATTAATTATGAGCAGTTCTTC.

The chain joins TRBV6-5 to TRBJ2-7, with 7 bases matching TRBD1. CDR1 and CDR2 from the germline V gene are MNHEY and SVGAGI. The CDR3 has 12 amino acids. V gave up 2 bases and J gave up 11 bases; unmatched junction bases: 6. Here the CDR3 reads CASSYGQGEEYF. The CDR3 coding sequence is TGTGCCAGCAGTTACGGGCAGGGGGAAGAGTACTTC.

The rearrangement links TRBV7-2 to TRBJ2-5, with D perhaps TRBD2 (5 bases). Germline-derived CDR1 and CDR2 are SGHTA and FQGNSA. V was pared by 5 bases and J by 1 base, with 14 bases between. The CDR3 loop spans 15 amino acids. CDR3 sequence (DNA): TGTGCCAGCAGCCTCATACCGGGAAGCCAAGAGACCCAGTACTTC. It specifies CASSLIPGSQETQYF.

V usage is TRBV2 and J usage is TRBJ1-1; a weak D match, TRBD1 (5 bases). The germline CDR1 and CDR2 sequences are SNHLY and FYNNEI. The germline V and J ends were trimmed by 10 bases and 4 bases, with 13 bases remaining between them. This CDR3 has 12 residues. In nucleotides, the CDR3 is TGTGCCATCCGCAGGGAGGGCACTGAAGCTTTCTTT. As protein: CAIRREGTEAFF.